Described below is a single TCR beta chain sequence and its context. The sample originates from a study of blood T cell repertoires in COVID-19. Looking at the study overall: Acute-phase and convalescent COVID-19 samples originated in the United States, Italy and Spain. T cells, B-cell-depleted T cells, or PBMCs provided the cDNA or gDNA that served as material.

Source study methods: Nucleated cell counts were estimated from reference gene primer amplification. TCRdb's copy holds only in-frame clones and misses some; the assay was immunoSEQ multiplex PCR. The DNA was the basis for D and trimming; V, J and clone size are from that table. The sample shows approximately 210,000 clones, over 70% of them seen only once. Trimming cost V 4 bases and J 2 bases, with 10 bases left between them. The CDR3 sequence is 13 residues long. Germline V lookup: CDR1 SGHDT, CDR2 YYEEEE. The sequenced material came from peripheral blood. The sequence came from a man aged 45 to 65 with active or convalescent COVID-19. This chain connects TRBV5-6 to TRBJ2-7, with D uncertain. CDR3 amino acids: CASSMDAAYEQYF. CDR3 bases: TGTGCCAGCAGCATGGACGCAGCCTACGAGCAGTACTTC.